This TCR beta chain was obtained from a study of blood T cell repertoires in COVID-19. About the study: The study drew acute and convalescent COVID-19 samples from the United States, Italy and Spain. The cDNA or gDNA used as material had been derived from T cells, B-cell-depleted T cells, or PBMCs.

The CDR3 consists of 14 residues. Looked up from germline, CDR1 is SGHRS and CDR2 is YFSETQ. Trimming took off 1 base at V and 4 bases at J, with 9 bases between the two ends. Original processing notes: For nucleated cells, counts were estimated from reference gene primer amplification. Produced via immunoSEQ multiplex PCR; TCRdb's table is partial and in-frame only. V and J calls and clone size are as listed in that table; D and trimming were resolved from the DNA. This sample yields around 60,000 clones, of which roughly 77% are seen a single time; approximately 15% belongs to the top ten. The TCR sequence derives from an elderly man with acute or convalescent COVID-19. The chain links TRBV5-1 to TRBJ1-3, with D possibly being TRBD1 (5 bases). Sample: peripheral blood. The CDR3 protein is CASSLSAGGNTIYF. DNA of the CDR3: TGCGCCAGCAGCTTGTCGGCAGGGGGAAACACCATATATTTT.